A single sample is the source of the 30 T cell receptor beta chains below, sequenced in a study of T cells in Graves' hyperthyroidism and ophthalmopathy. Researchers took RNA transcripts and amplified the TCR beta CDR3 regions from them. The HTBI primer set drove a first-round RT-PCR of the TCR CDR3. TCRdb redid the calling of the multiplex PCR reads with MiXCR, one entry per CDR3 protein. The sample holds fewer than 700,000 distinct CDR3 sequences, around 15% seen once. Sequenced input: blood. These receptors originate from a woman in her twenties or thirties with Graves' hyperthyroidism.

Many counts were recorded for this clonotype. The chain is built from TRBV20-1 and TRBJ2-3; TRBD2 aligns across 8 bases. This CDR3 has 13 amino acids. V gave up 6 bases and J gave up 6 bases; unmatched junction bases: 8. CDR1 is DFQATT, CDR2 SNEGSKA, per germline (reference sequence). The CDR3 here is CSAGREGADTQYF. The CDR3 DNA sequence: TGCAGTGCCGGGAGGGAGGGCGCGGATACGCAGTATTTT.

The chain joins TRBV7-2 to TRBJ2-1, with TRBD2 as a possible D gene (6 bases). V was clipped by 2 bases and J by 2 bases, with 10 bases between them. This CDR3 is 15 amino acids long. CDR1 is SGHTA and CDR2 is FQGNSA in the germline V gene. CDR3 DNA: TGTGCCAGCAGCTTAATGTGGGAGGCCTACAATGAGCAGTTCTTC. Residues: CASSLMWEAYNEQFF.

This clonotype was observed many times. The chain is built from TRBV2 and TRBJ2-3; D possibly corresponds to TRBD1 (6 bases). The V end was cut by 8 bases, the J end by 5 bases, with 20 bases between. Looked up from germline, CDR1 is SNHLY and CDR2 is FYNNEI. The CDR3 totals 15 residues. The CDR3 DNA reads TGTGCCAGCGGAAAAGGGGCAGGGGCAGAAGATACGCAGTATTTT. Protein: CASGKGAGAEDTQYF.

This clonotype was observed many times. The chain links TRBV7-9 to TRBJ1-1, with D possibly TRBD1 on 5 matching bases. V lost 5 bases and J 1 base, leaving 14 bases between the germline ends. Germline V lookup: CDR1 SEHNR, CDR2 FQNEAQ (reference sequence). The CDR3 length is 15 residues. The CDR3 DNA reads TGTGCCAGCAGCGACCGGGGCCTACCGAACACTGAAGCTTTCTTT. Its translation: CASSDRGLPNTEAFF.

This clonotype has only a few counts. The chain carries TRBV27 and TRBJ1-2; D is unclear. This CDR3 is built from 11 residues. Per the germline V gene, CDR1 is MNHEY and CDR2 is SMNVEV (reference sequence). V lost 5 bases, J lost 8 bases, and 9 bases lay in between. The CDR3 protein is CASSGMGGYTF. The CDR3 DNA is TGTGCCAGCAGTGGAATGGGGGGCTACACCTTC.

This chain links TRBV6-1 with TRBJ1-2; D is unresolved. The CDR3 consists of 13 residues. CDR1 MNHNS and CDR2 SASEGT come from the germline V gene. The CDR3 coding sequence is TGTGCGATAAAAGGACCGGGGTACTATGGCTACACCTTC. It specifies CAIKGPGYYGYTF.

This clonotype appeared many times. The V gene is TRBV5-1, the J gene TRBJ2-3; 9 bases fit TRBD1. The CDR3 has 15 residues. Germline CDR1 is SGHRS and CDR2 is YFSETQ. The V and J ends lost 0 bases and 5 bases, in that order; junction bases with no gene match: 4. Written as DNA, the CDR3 is TGCGCCAGCAGCTTGGTCCAGGGACAGGGAGATACGCAGTATTTT. It codes for CASSLVQGQGDTQYF.

This clonotype was observed many times. The rearrangement uses TRBV28 and TRBJ1-2, with a tentative D call TRBD1 (5 bases). This CDR3 is built from 14 residues. Germline values: CDR1 MDHEN, CDR2 SYDVKM. The V gene lost 6 bases and the J gene lost 8 bases, with 19 bases spanning the gap. CDR3 DNA: TGTGCCAGCAGCACCGGGACTCACACCGGCGGCTACACCTTC. As protein: CASSTGTHTGGYTF.

This clonotype was seen a single time. This rearrangement joins TRBV25-1 to TRBJ2-3; no firm D call. Germline V gene sequence: CDR1 MGHDK, CDR2 SYGVNS. The CDR3 is 14 amino acids. The V end lost 7 bases, the J end lost 0 bases, and 11 bases lay between the germline ends. The CDR3 DNA sequence: TGTGCCAGCACGGACCCGACTAGCACAGATACGCAGTATTTT. Its translation: CASTDPTSTDTQYF.

This clonotype was recorded a few times. The genes are TRBV19 and TRBJ1-3; D remains unclear. Trimming removed 8 bases at V and 4 bases at J, with 6 bases between. The CDR3 runs 11 residues. CDR1 LNHDA and CDR2 SQIVND come from the germline V gene (reference sequence). The CDR3 DNA reads as TGTGCCAGTGATTCCGGAAACACCATATATTTT. This encodes CASDSGNTIYF.

Note on this clonotype: One junction end does not reproduce the germline sequence, and a read error may be involved. V is TRBV3-1 and J is TRBJ2-1, with 10 bases aligning to TRBD1. CDR3 size: 15 residues. Germline CDR1 is LGHDT and CDR2 is YNNKEL (reference sequence). Here the CDR3 DNA reads TGTACCAGCAGCCACGACAGGGGGCTATACAATGAGCAGTTCTTC. Protein product: CTSSHDRGLYNEQFF.

This clonotype was detected a few times. The chain carries TRBV18 and TRBJ2-7, with D perhaps being TRBD1 or TRBD2 (6 bases each). The CDR3 has 13 residues. Trimming cost V 6 bases and J 6 bases, with 15 bases left between them. The germline gives CDR1 KGHSH, CDR2 LQKENI. The CDR3 protein is CASSPEGGGEQYF. In DNA form, the CDR3 reads TGTGCCAGCTCCCCTGAGGGGGGTGGCGAGCAGTACTTC.

This clonotype was counted many times. V usage is TRBV6-2 or TRBV6-3 and J usage is TRBJ2-2; TRBD1 matches 8 bases. This CDR3 region has 16 residues. V lost 5 bases, J lost 2 bases, and 7 bases stayed unmatched. The germline CDR1 and CDR2 sequences are MNHEY and SVGEGT. CDR3 sequence (DNA): TGTGCCAGCAGTAACCCCAGGGGGCTTAACACCGGGGAGCTGTTTTTT. This gives the protein CASSNPRGLNTGELFF.

The rearrangement joins TRBV7-9 to TRBJ2-3; TRBD2 is a possible D gene (6 bases). CDR3 length: 15 amino acids. V lost 4 bases to trimming and J lost 3 bases, with 14 bases between them. The germline CDR1 and CDR2 sequences are SEHNR and FQNEAQ (reference sequence). CDR3 nucleotide sequence: TGTGCCAGCAGCTCCCGACTAGGTAGAACAGATACGCAGTATTTT. Translating gives CASSSRLGRTDTQYF.

This sequence joins TRBV12-5 and TRBJ1-1; no clear D. The CDR3 length is 12 residues. V dropped 8 bases and J dropped 1 base, with 8 bases sitting between them. The germline V gene encodes CDR1 LGHNT and CDR2 FRNRAP. The CDR3 DNA is TGTGCTAGTCTGGAGGGGAACACTGAAGCTTTCTTT. It specifies CASLEGNTEAFF.

This clonotype has a count of ten or more. The chain joins TRBV28 to TRBJ2-7; 8 bases map to TRBD2. The germline V gene encodes CDR1 MDHEN and CDR2 SYDVKM. V lost 4 bases, J lost 5 bases, and 7 bases stayed unmatched. The CDR3 is made up of 14 amino acids. The CDR3 is CASSSGGVNDEQYF. The CDR3 coding sequence is TGTGCCAGCAGTTCGGGGGGGGTCAACGACGAGCAGTACTTC.

The CDR3 nucleotides read TGTGCCTGGAGTGTACTGTTAGAAGAAGGGAATGAGCAGTTCTTC. This gives the protein CAWSVLLEEGNEQFF. The rearrangement joins TRBV30 to TRBJ2-1; no clear D. Germline-derived CDR1 and CDR2 are GTSNPN and SVGIG (reference sequence). The CDR3 has 15 residues. The ends were cut back, 0 bases at V and 7 bases at J, with 16 bases in the middle.

A few counts support this clonotype. The V and J genes are TRBV10-3 and TRBJ1-3; a weak D match, TRBD1 (6 bases). CDR1 is ENHRY, CDR2 SYGVKD, per germline. The length of the CDR3 is 14 residues. V gave up 6 bases and J gave up 2 bases, with 11 bases separating them. CDR3 loop: CAIRGTTTGNTIYF. For the CDR3, the DNA is TGTGCCATCAGGGGGACAACAACTGGAAACACCATATATTTT.

A remark on this clonotype: It may be a read error: a sequence one base away is much more abundant. Here the CDR3 omits its conserved ending phenylalanine or tryptophan, so a read error is the likely source. This sequence joins TRBV7-9 and TRBJ2-7; no firm D call. This CDR3 has 14 amino acids. With 0 bases removed from V and 3 bases from J, the gap between germline ends came to 9 bases. The V gene's germline CDR1 is SEHNR and CDR2 FQNEAQ (reference sequence). CDR3 in amino acids: CASSLAWADYEQYL. The CDR3 DNA is TGTGCCAGCAGCTTAGCGTGGGCGGACTACGAGCAGTACCTC.

This clonotype has a count of ten or more. The rearrangement joins TRBV6-1 to TRBJ2-7; 12 bases agree with TRBD2. Trimming at V came to 3 bases and at J to 4 bases, leaving 4 bases not matched to a gene. Per the germline V gene, CDR1 is MNHNS and CDR2 is SASEGT. The CDR3 is made up of 15 amino acids. The CDR3 loop is CASSDRTSGKYEQYF. CDR3 sequence (DNA): TGTGCCAGCAGTGACAGGACTAGCGGGAAGTACGAGCAGTACTTC.

The V gene is TRBV7-3, the J gene TRBJ2-1; D possibly matches TRBD1 or TRBD2 (5 bases each). Germline values: CDR1 SGHTA, CDR2 FQGTGA. V was cut by 1 base and J by 9 bases, with 22 bases left in between. This CDR3 has 17 amino acids. Written as DNA, the CDR3 is TGTGCCAGCAGCTTAAGAGTCGGGTCGGGTTCTGGGGGTGAGCAGTTCTTC. It yields the protein CASSLRVGSGSGGEQFF.

This clonotype was seen ten or more times. The V call is TRBV28, the J call TRBJ1-3; D remains ambiguous. This CDR3 has 11 residues. V was pared by 4 bases and J by 8 bases, with 6 bases between. CDR1 is MDHEN, CDR2 SYDVKM, per germline. The CDR3 DNA follows: TGTGCCAGCAGTTATGGGGACACCATATATTTT. Its protein product is CASSYGDTIYF.

The chain recombines TRBV20-1 with TRBJ1-1, with D possibly TRBD1 on 5 matching bases. The CDR3 sequence is 14 residues long. Trimming removed 2 bases from V and 3 bases from J, with 13 bases in between. Germline V lookup: CDR1 DFQATT, CDR2 SNEGSKA (reference sequence). DNA of the CDR3: TGCAGTGCTAGAAAGGGGTACGGGGACACTGAAGCTTTCTTT. It encodes CSARKGYGDTEAFF.

This clonotype was recorded many times. The J gene is TRBJ2-1, the V gene TRBV2; 8 bases are a match to TRBD2. The CDR3 runs to 18 residues. Germline V gene lookup returns CDR1 SNHLY and CDR2 FYNNEI. V lost 6 bases, J lost 4 bases, and 17 bases stayed unmatched. CDR3 residues: CASRLNHLGLEVYNEQFF. Here the CDR3 DNA reads TGTGCCAGCAGACTAAACCATTTGGGACTAGAAGTTTACAATGAGCAGTTCTTC.

This clonotype appeared many times. The chain uses TRBV28 and TRBJ1-1, with a weak D call TRBD1 (6 bases). Trimming removed 7 bases at V and 1 base at J, with 10 bases between. The CDR3 runs 13 residues. The germline V gene has CDR1 MDHEN and CDR2 SYDVKM. The CDR3 DNA sequence: TGTGCCAGCATCACGACAGGGAACACTGAAGCTTTCTTT. Its protein is CASITTGNTEAFF.

The V and J genes are TRBV6-5 and TRBJ2-7; D might be TRBD2 (6 bases). CDR3 length: 14 amino acids. The germline gives CDR1 MNHEY, CDR2 SVGAGI. V was trimmed by 4 bases and J by 4 bases, leaving 14 bases between them. CDR3 in amino acids: CASSFTGEKYEQYF. CDR3 coding DNA: TGTGCCAGCAGTTTTACGGGGGAAAAATACGAGCAGTACTTC.

This clonotype has more than one count but fewer than ten. V and J are TRBV5-6 and TRBJ2-1, with 13 bases matching TRBD2. Germline V gene sequence: CDR1 SGHDT, CDR2 YYEEEE. J gave up 0 bases and V 4 bases, and 7 bases lay outside the gene matches. This CDR3 contains 18 residues. In DNA, the CDR3 is TGTGCCAGCAGCGCTGGGACTAGCGGGATGAGCTCCTACAATGAGCAGTTCTTC. As protein: CASSAGTSGMSSYNEQFF.

This clonotype was observed at least ten times. The chain carries TRBV6-1 and TRBJ1-1; D not resolved. CDR3 length: 14 amino acids. Trimming cost V 6 bases and J 3 bases, with 14 bases left between them. Germline CDR1 reads MNHNS; CDR2 reads SASEGT. As DNA, the CDR3 is TGTGCCAGCAGGACCCCAGGAAGGTACACTGAAGCTTTCTTT. Translated: CASRTPGRYTEAFF.

In this sample, this clonotype turned up many times. This chain connects TRBV2 to TRBJ2-1; a weak D match, TRBD2 (6 bases). The V end was cut by 1 base, the J end by 0 bases, with 7 bases between. The CDR3 covers 15 residues. Germline loops: CDR1 SNHLY, CDR2 FYNNEI. The CDR3 DNA reads as TGTGCCAGCAGTGAAGTGCGGGGCTCCTACAATGAGCAGTTCTTC. Translating gives CASSEVRGSYNEQFF.

This clonotype was seen repeatedly, ten times or more. The chain links TRBV20-1 to TRBJ2-7, with a weak D call TRBD2 (6 bases). V shed 4 bases and J shed 3 bases, with 22 bases lying between them. Looked up from germline, CDR1 is DFQATT and CDR2 is SNEGSKA (reference sequence). The CDR3 loop spans 16 amino acids. The CDR3 region has the DNA TGCAGTGCTATGGGGTCGATAGTTCGGAGGGGCTACGAGCAGTACTTC. It yields the protein CSAMGSIVRRGYEQYF.